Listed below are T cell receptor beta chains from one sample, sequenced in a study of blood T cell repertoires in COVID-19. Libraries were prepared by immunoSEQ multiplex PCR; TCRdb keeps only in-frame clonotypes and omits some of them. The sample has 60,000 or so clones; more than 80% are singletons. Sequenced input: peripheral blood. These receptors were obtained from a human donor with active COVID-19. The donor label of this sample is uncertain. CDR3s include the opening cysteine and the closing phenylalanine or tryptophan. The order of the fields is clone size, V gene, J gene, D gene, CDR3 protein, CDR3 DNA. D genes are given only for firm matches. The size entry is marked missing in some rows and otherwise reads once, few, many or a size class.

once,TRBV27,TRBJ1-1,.,CASRAGPGDPEAFF,TGTGCCAGCAGAGCGGGACCCGGGGATCCTGAAGCTTTCTTT
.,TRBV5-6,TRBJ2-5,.,CASSLEVGGGRETQYF,TGTGCCAGCAGCTTGGAAGTTGGGGGAGGAAGAGAGACCCAGTACTTC
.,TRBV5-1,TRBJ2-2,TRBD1,CASKGQGNTGELFF,TGCGCCAGCAAGGGACAGGGGAACACCGGGGAGCTGTTTTTT
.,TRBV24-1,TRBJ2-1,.,CATSDRAYNEQFF,TGTGCCACCAGTGACAGGGCATACAATGAGCAGTTCTTC
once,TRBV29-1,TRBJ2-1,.,CSVEDLNEQFF,TGCAGCGTTGAAGATCTCAATGAGCAGTTCTTC
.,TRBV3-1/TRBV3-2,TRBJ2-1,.,CASSQDRMTGQLNEQFF,TGTGCCAGCAGCCAAGACCGGATGACAGGCCAATTGAATGAGCAGTTCTTC
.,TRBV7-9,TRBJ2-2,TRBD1,CASSVTGGVFDPGELFF,TGTGCCAGCAGCGTAACAGGGGGCGTTTTTGACCCCGGGGAGCTGTTTTTT
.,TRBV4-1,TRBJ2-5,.,CASSERANDQETQYF,TGCGCCAGCAGTGAGAGGGCGAATGACCAAGAGACCCAGTACTTC
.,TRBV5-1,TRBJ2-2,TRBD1,CASSVGTAFTGELFF,TGCGCCAGCAGCGTCGGGACAGCCTTCACCGGGGAGCTGTTTTTT
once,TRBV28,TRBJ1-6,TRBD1,CASSWGRDRVLAPLHF,TGTGCCAGCAGTTGGGGGCGGGACAGGGTGCTCGCCCCCCTCCACTTT
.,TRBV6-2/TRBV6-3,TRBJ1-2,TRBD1,CASSYTGDYGYTF,TGTGCCAGCAGTTACACAGGGGACTATGGCTACACCTTC
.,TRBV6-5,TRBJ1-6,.,CASRIGGVPFALHF,TGTGCCAGCAGAATAGGGGGAGTTCCCTTCGCCCTCCACTTT
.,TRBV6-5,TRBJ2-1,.,CASSSKTGRNEQFF,TGTGCCAGCAGTTCTAAAACAGGACGCAATGAGCAGTTCTTC
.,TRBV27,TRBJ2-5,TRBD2,CASSITSGGGQETQYF,TGTGCCAGCAGTATCACTAGCGGGGGGGGCCAAGAGACCCAGTACTTC
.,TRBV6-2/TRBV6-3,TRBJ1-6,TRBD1,CASSQTGTGSPLHF,TGTGCCAGCAGTCAGACAGGGACTGGATCACCCCTCCACTTT
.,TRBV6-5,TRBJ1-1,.,CASTLFPGNTEAFF,TGTGCCAGCACCCTATTCCCAGGGAACACTGAAGCTTTCTTT
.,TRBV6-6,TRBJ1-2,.,CASSIGTRASFGGYTF,TGTGCCAGCAGCATCGGGACAAGGGCATCCTTCGGTGGCTACACCTTC
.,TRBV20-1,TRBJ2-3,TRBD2,CSASTSGALDTQYF,TGCAGTGCTAGTACTAGCGGGGCATTGGATACGCAGTATTTT
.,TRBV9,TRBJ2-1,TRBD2,CASSPQRGPPLGNEQFF,TGTGCCAGCAGCCCGCAGCGGGGGCCTCCCCTTGGGAATGAGCAGTTCTTC
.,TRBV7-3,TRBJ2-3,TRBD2,CASSPGVASGLNTQYF,TGTGCCAGCAGCCCGGGGGTGGCTAGCGGGTTAAATACGCAGTATTTT
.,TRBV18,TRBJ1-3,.,CASSPGGVGNTIYF,TGTGCCAGCTCACCTGGCGGAGTCGGAAACACCATATATTTT
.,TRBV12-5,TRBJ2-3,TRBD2,CASGGETSGFTDTQYF,TGTGCTAGTGGGGGAGAGACTAGCGGATTCACAGATACGCAGTATTTT
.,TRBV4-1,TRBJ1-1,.,CASSGDLNTEAFF,TGCGCCAGCAGCGGGGACTTGAACACTGAAGCTTTCTTT
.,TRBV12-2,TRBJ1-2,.,CASRFPRPNGSNYGYTF,TGTGCAAGTCGTTTTCCCCGTCCTAATGGGAGTAACTATGGCTACACCTTC
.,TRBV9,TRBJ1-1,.,CASSVSGRASGTEAFF,TGTGCCAGCAGCGTCAGTGGGCGGGCAAGTGGGACTGAAGCTTTCTTT
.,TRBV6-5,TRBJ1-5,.,CASSHGQNQHF,TGTGCCAGCAGCCACGGACAGAATCAGCATTTT
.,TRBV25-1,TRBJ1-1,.,CASREGDNTEAFF,TGTGCCAGCAGGGAGGGAGATAACACTGAAGCTTTCTTT
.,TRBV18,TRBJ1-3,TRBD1,CASSPPGQGNTIYF,TGTGCCAGCTCACCCCCGGGACAGGGAAACACCATATATTTT
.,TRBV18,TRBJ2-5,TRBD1,CASSPGQQETQYF,TGTGCCAGCTCACCGGGACAGCAAGAGACCCAGTACTTC
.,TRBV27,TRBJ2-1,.,CASSHGGVLEQFF,TGTGCCAGCAGTCACGGCGGGGTCCTTGAGCAGTTCTTC
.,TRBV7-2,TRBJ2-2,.,CASSLGDTGELFF,TGTGCCAGCAGCTTAGGAGACACCGGGGAGCTGTTTTTT